This T cell receptor beta chain was identified during a study of blood T cell repertoires in COVID-19. Trimming removed 2 bases from V and 5 bases from J, with 13 bases in between. Germline lookup yields CDR1 SQVTM and CDR2 ANQGSEA. The CDR3 loop spans 14 amino acids. Data came from immunoSEQ multiplex PCR; TCRdb stores just in-frame clones and leaves some out. The table includes under 200,000 clones, more than 75% detected once. The sample holds one count of this clone. The receptor comes from a man between 18 and 35 years old with active or convalescent COVID-19. The specimen was peripheral blood. The chain employs TRBV29-1 and TRBJ2-1; the D gene is possibly TRBD2 (5 bases). The CDR3, as DNA: TGCAGCGTTGAAATGCGAGGGCGGAACAATGAGCAGTTCTTC. Protein: CSVEMRGRNNEQFF.